This T cell receptor (beta chain) was observed in a study of T cells in Graves' hyperthyroidism and ophthalmopathy (dated by TCRdb to the late 2010s). Background on the whole study: Peripheral blood was sampled at the time of initial diagnosis, prior to any treatment. In addition, the study compared T-cell repertoires in thyroid tissue and in blood from six Graves' hyperthyroidism patients. After sampling, hyperthyroidism patients received methimazole starting at 30 mg daily, and ophthalmopathy patients received high-dose intravenous methylprednisolone. For training and testing, the 100 or so patients in the discovery cohort were randomly divided in a 7:3 ratio. To identify TCR V-J signatures that set the groups apart, the researchers used a discovery cohort of more than 95 patients, made up of 40 to 45 with Graves' ophthalmopathy and about 59 with stable Graves' hyperthyroidism. The paper reports TCR Vbeta CDR3 sequencing of approximately 140 peripheral blood samples: some 41 ophthalmopathy, under 85 hyperthyroidism and around 17 progressor patients. An independent validation cohort of around 20 hyperthyroidism patients and about 15 patients who later progressed to ophthalmopathy tested prospective prediction of ophthalmopathy.

Points on this clonotype: Its antigen is currently not known. It has no much larger one-base neighbor in the sample; base qualities were not kept.

TCR beta CDR3 regions were amplified from RNA transcripts. A first-round RT-PCR of the TCR CDR3 used the HTBI primer set with the Qiagen OneStep RT-PCR kit. A second multiplex PCR round built the libraries, followed by size selection and purification. Paired-end sequencing of the libraries was performed with 100 bp reads on an Illumina HiSeq2000. Regarding the original processing steps: SOAPnuke was used to process the raw data, throwing out any read that contained adapters or uncalled bases, had a mean Phred below 15, or lacked an exact constant-primer or identifier match. High-quality paired reads were merged with COPE v1.2.5, and unique nucleotide sequences were defined as clonotypes. Clonotypes were aligned to IMGT TRBV, TRBD and TRBJ reference segments using MiTCR v1.1. The analysis included only V-J combinations with a frequency above 0.0001, which together covered 99% to 99.2% of the repertoires. The TCS score was defined as the ratio of F50 (clonal expansion) to E x V (chaos), calculated using BLOSUM62-based TCRdist between CDR3 peptides within each V-J. Welch's t-statistics and random forest reduced roughly 540 V-J features to 10 to 15, which were used in a naive Bayes classifier (R e1071). In TCRdb, the public reads were trimmed at Q25 with fastp and aligned with MiXCR, with productive beta chains retained. Merged by CDR3 protein, the rows form single entries marked with the most common genes and DNA. These V and J calls derive from TCRdb rather than the authors' analysis. Counted in this sample were 620,000 or so distinct CDR3 sequences; roughly 15% of them appeared once. The ten most abundant clones make up around 12% of the sample.

General conclusions and limits of the study: In validation, the model predicted progression to ophthalmopathy with roughly 70% sensitivity and 72% to 85% specificity, a median of around 6.6 months before onset. No statistical method was used to fix the sample size in advance, and group allocation was not hidden from the investigators. In cross-validation, a model built on a 13 V-J signature told ophthalmopathy apart from stable hyperthyroidism with under 90% sensitivity and approximately 81% specificity, and in testing the same model reached 80%/75%. Most expanded thyroid clonotypes (frequency above 0.001) were also found in blood, which suggests that blood repertoires may mirror thyroid immune responses.

In the ophthalmopathy patients, disease was moderately to severely active, with a Clinical Activity Score of 3 or more, a NOSPECS grade of 4 or more, and a duration of less than 3 months. The study excluded patients with uncontrolled infections, other autoimmune diseases, pregnancy or lactation. Diagnoses were based on clinical symptoms, serum thyroxine and TRAb, thyroid ultrasound and orbital computed tomography. PBMCs were separated from 10 ml of fresh peripheral blood using Ficoll-Paque density gradient centrifugation. Total RNA was extracted with Trizol reagent, and quality was checked on an Agilent 2100 Bioanalyzer. CDR1 and CDR2 are read off the germline V gene as SGHRS and YFSETQ. The V and J ends are trimmed by 5 bases and 0 bases, leaving 12 bases between them. The CDR3, from cysteine to phenylalanine, totals 14 residues. The entry retains the CDR3 DNA only, 42 bases that are in frame from base 1.

The V gene is TRBV5-1 and the J gene is TRBJ2-7; the D gene may be TRBD1 or TRBD2, since each aligns over 5 bases. Source material: blood. This receptor was identified in a woman between 45 and 60 years old with Graves' ophthalmopathy. The DNA sequence reads TGCGCCAGCAGGACCGGGGCTATCTCCTACGAGCAGTACTTC. Its translation is CASRTGAISYEQYF.